Sequencing of this TCR beta chain was carried out in a study of blood T cell repertoires in COVID-19. In the study overall: Some COVID-19 samples were acute and others convalescent; all came from the United States, Italy and Spain. T cells, B-cell-depleted T cells, or PBMCs provided the cDNA or gDNA that served as material.

Original methodology: The assay estimated nucleated cells by amplifying reference gene primers. Produced via immunoSEQ multiplex PCR; TCRdb's table is partial and in-frame only. D and trimming come from the DNA, and the V and J calls and clone size come from that table. The repertoire holds around 80,000 clones, with 80% as singletons. Germline values: CDR1 KGHSH, CDR2 LQKENI. CDR3 length equals 16 residues. The V and J ends lost 6 bases and 5 bases, in that order; junction bases with no gene match: 11. This sequence originates from a woman between 70 and 85 years old with acute or convalescent COVID-19. The chain is built from TRBV18 and TRBJ1-3; 9 bases match TRBD1. The sequenced sample was peripheral blood. The CDR3 DNA is TGTGCCAGCTCCCATACAGGGGGCGCAGGGAGAAACACCATATATTTT. Protein sequence: CASSHTGGAGRNTIYF.